The 12 T cell receptor beta chains below all came from one sample that was sequenced in a study of shared clonotypes between healthy human individuals. Some clones are missing from TCRdb's copy, which holds only in-frame ones; the method was immunoSEQ multiplex PCR. Among approximately 2.5 million clones, under 95% were seen once, and the ten largest hold more than 0.35%. Sequencing was performed on naive CD4+ T cells from PBMCs. The subset here: CD45RA+ positively selected. The source of these receptors is a man younger than 35 in good health. Some clones in this sample may be carry-over from other donors' samples.

This clone has more than one count but fewer than ten. V and J are TRBV5-1 and TRBJ1-1, with 7 bases identical to TRBD1. J was trimmed by 3 bases and V by 2 bases; bases with no gene match: 4. The CDR3 has 14 amino acids. Germline assignment: CDR1 SGHRS and CDR2 YFSETQ. CDR3 residues: CASSFIQGDTEAFF. CDR3 DNA: TGCGCCAGCAGCTTCATTCAGGGGGACACTGAAGCTTTCTTT.

About this clone itself: Within the sample, other DNA sequences also encode this same CDR3. The chain carries TRBV5-4 and TRBJ1-2; D gene uncertain. The CDR3 sequence is 13 residues long. Germline CDR1 and CDR2: SGHNT and YYREEE (reference sequence). V was trimmed by 0 bases and J by 3 bases, leaving 6 bases between them. CDR3 nucleotide sequence: TGTGCCAGCAGCTTGGATGGATACTATGGCTACACCTTC. This codes for CASSLDGYYGYTF.

The chain uses TRBV2 and TRBJ1-1; 10 positions agree with TRBD1. From germline, CDR1 is SNHLY and CDR2 FYNNEI. The CDR3 has 14 residues. Trimming at V came to 6 bases and at J to 10 bases, leaving 11 bases not matched to a gene. The CDR3 loop reads CASSPSGTGAGAFF. The CDR3 DNA follows: TGTGCCAGCAGCCCTTCCGGGACAGGGGCAGGAGCTTTCTTT.

CDR3 DNA: TGCGCCAGCAGCTTGGTTAGCGGGAGTAATGAGCAGTACTTC. This codes for CASSLVSGSNEQYF. This chain uses TRBV5-1 with TRBJ2-7; TRBD2 matches 9 bases. The V gene's germline CDR1 is SGHRS and CDR2 YFSETQ. The V gene end was trimmed by 0 bases and the J gene end by 7 bases; junction bases not matched to a gene: 5. The CDR3 length is 14 residues.

This clone was seen only once. V and J are TRBV28 and TRBJ1-5; 9 bases are a match to TRBD1. From germline, CDR1 is MDHEN and CDR2 SYDVKM. The CDR3 loop spans 17 amino acids. After removal of 4 bases from V and 3 bases from J, the junction contained 10 bases not matched to a gene. The CDR3 sequence is CASSSPIQGANNQPQHF. CDR3 coding DNA: TGTGCCAGCAGTTCCCCCATACAGGGGGCGAACAATCAGCCCCAGCATTTT.

The V gene is TRBV11-2, the J gene TRBJ1-3; D remains unclear. The V and J ends lost 3 bases and 0 bases respectively, with 6 bases between them. The CDR3 is made up of 14 amino acids. Germline values: CDR1 SGHAT, CDR2 FQNNGV. Written as DNA, the CDR3 is TGTGCCAGCAGCTTCAGTTACTCTGGAAACACCATATATTTT. Amino acids: CASSFSYSGNTIYF.

The chain uses TRBV27 and TRBJ2-3; the match to TRBD1 covers 12 bases. J gave up 4 bases and V 4 bases, and 6 bases lay outside the gene matches. The CDR3 extends over 16 amino acids. CDR1 MNHEY and CDR2 SMNVEV come from the germline V gene (reference sequence). CDR3 protein: CASSSRDRGRPDTQYF. The CDR3 region has the DNA TGTGCCAGCAGTTCACGGGACAGGGGGCGCCCAGATACGCAGTATTTT.

V and J are TRBV18 and TRBJ2-7, with TRBD1 identical over 7 bases. Germline loops: CDR1 KGHSH, CDR2 LQKENI. The length of the CDR3 is 13 residues. V trimming: 5 bases; J trimming: 0 bases; junction bases outside the gene matches: 1. CDR3 nucleotides: TGTGCCAGCTCAGACAGGGTCTCCTACGAGCAGTACTTC. Its translation: CASSDRVSYEQYF.

Comment on this clone: A junction end diverges from the germline sequence, so it may reflect a read error. The genes are TRBV4-1 and TRBJ2-1, with D possibly being TRBD1 (5 bases). CDR1 MGHRA and CDR2 YSYEKL come from the germline V gene. The length of the CDR3 is 16 residues. CDR3 DNA: TGCGCCAGCAGCCAATATGCCAGGCAGGGTTACACTGAGCAGTTCTTC. The encoded protein is CASSQYARQGYTEQFF.

The J gene is TRBJ2-5, the V gene TRBV6-5; maybe TRBD2 (5 bases). V was trimmed by 8 bases and J by 5 bases, leaving 18 bases between them. CDR1 is MNHEY, CDR2 SVGAGI, per germline. This CDR3 contains 14 residues. CDR3 amino acids: CASRLASAGETQYF. The CDR3, as DNA: TGTGCCAGCCGGTTAGCGTCCGCGGGTGAGACCCAGTACTTC.

The genes are TRBV5-1 and TRBJ2-5, with 8 bases matching TRBD1. Judging by the DNA end, TRBJ2-7 fits better; the J call may be wrong. This CDR3 spans 13 amino acids. The V gene's germline CDR1 is SGHRS and CDR2 YFSETQ. CDR3 protein: CASSGTGYYEQYF. The CDR3 nucleotides read TGCGCCAGCAGCGGGACAGGATACTACGAGCAGTACTTC.

This clone is a singleton in its sample. The chain couples TRBV7-2 to TRBJ2-1; 7 bases align to TRBD2. Germline values: CDR1 SGHTA, CDR2 FQGNSA. The CDR3 extends over 13 amino acids. The trim removed 1 base at V and 11 bases at J, leaving 5 bases unmatched. CDR3 nucleotides: TGTGCCAGCAGCTTAGGAAGTGGGACTAAGCAGTTCTTC. It yields the protein CASSLGSGTKQFF.